The entry below describes one T cell receptor (beta chain). What it binds is unknown. This specimen comes from a study of T cell responses to AZD1222 COVID-19 vaccine. Study outcomes and limitations: Repertoire sampling occurred only after the peak T cell response. Nearly half of spike-specific TCRs reportedly target variant regions that are unmutated in the B.1.351 and B.1.1.7 variants. Baseline serology detected seropositivity in only a handful of AZD1222 recipients.

The CDR3 runs 11 residues. Trimming removed 2 bases from V and 5 bases from J, with 4 bases in between. Germline V CDR1 and CDR2: SGHVS, FNYEAQ. Only in-frame clones appear in the TCRdb table, and some are missing; sequencing was by immunoSEQ multiplex PCR. This table holds roughly 180,000 clones, more than 80% found once. This clonotype originated in an adult in good health. The chain uses TRBV7-6 and TRBJ2-7; D not resolved. The specimen comprised peripheral blood, sampled on day 0 of AZD1222 vaccination. CDR3 loop: CASSLNHEQYF. CDR3 nucleotides: TGTGCCAGCAGCTTAAACCACGAGCAGTACTTC.